These 19 T cell receptor beta chains originate from one sample sequenced in a study of graft-versus-host responses after intestinal transplantation. TCRdb's copy holds only in-frame clones and misses some; the assay was immunoSEQ multiplex PCR. Of about 86,000 clones in the sample, 88% were seen once. For these receptors, no antigen is known. The material was unstimulated CD4+ T cells sorted from spleen or lymph node cells, obtained before transplant. These receptor sequences come from a human donor who was the organ donor for an intestinal transplant.

V is TRBV11-3 and J is TRBJ2-2; 12 bases line up with TRBD2. Germline CDR1 SGHNT, CDR2 YENEEA. The CDR3 covers 16 residues. The ends lost 5 bases at V and 3 bases at J; junction bases unmatched: 4. The CDR3 region is CASSPRLAGDTGELFF. The CDR3 nucleotides read TGTGCCAGCAGCCCAAGACTAGCGGGGGACACCGGGGAGCTGTTTTTT. Full variable domain (outside the CDR3, taken from reference TRBV11-3 and TRBJ2-2): EAGVVQSPRYKIIEKKQPVAFWCNPISGHNTLYWYLQNLGQGPELLIRYENEEAVDDSQLPKDRFSAERLKGVDSTLKIQPAELGDSAVYLCASSPRLAGDTGELFFGEGSRLTVL.

The rearrangement uses TRBV5-1 and TRBJ2-1; TRBD2 matches at 8 bases. The CDR3 covers 16 residues. Germline V gene data show CDR1 as SGHRS and CDR2 as YFSETQ. Unmatched junction bases numbered 10, after V lost 4 bases and J lost 4 bases. The CDR3 bases are TGCGCCAGCAGCCCGACCGCCAGCGGGGGATACAATGAGCAGTTCTTC. This translates into CASSPTASGGYNEQFF.

CDR3 amino acids: CASSETGTGKNEQFF. The CDR3 bases are TGCGCCAGCAGCGAGACCGGGACAGGAAAAAATGAGCAGTTCTTC. The chain joins TRBV5-1 to TRBJ2-1; 8 nucleotides match TRBD1. The CDR3 spans 15 residues. V shed 4 bases and J 7 bases; nucleotides not matched to a gene: 10. Looked up from germline, CDR1 is SGHRS and CDR2 is YFSETQ.

The chain combines TRBV23-1 with TRBJ1-1; D remains unclear. TRBV23-1 is labeled an ORF, and its function is uncertain. Trimming took off 4 bases at V and 4 bases at J, with 13 bases between the two ends. The CDR3 contains 14 residues. In DNA, the CDR3 is TGCGCCAGCAGTCGCCCTAGCCAGGCCACTGAAGCTTTCTTT. This encodes CASSRPSQATEAFF.

The chain links TRBV7-3 to TRBJ1-1, with D perhaps matching TRBD1 (6 bases). The CDR3 covers 15 residues. Trimming shortened V by 5 bases and J by 3 bases, and 16 bases separated the two germline ends. CDR1 is SGHTA, CDR2 FQGTGA, per germline. CDR3 coding DNA: TGTGCCAGCAGCAGATCGGGACACGGGGACACTGAAGCTTTCTTT. Translation gives CASSRSGHGDTEAFF. Variable domain in full (rest from reference TRBV7-3 and TRBJ1-1): GAGVSQTPSNKVTEKGKYVELRCDPISGHTALYWYRQSLGQGPEFLIYFQGTGAADDSGLPNDRFFAVRPEGSVSTLKIQRTERGDSAVYLCASSRSGHGDTEAFFGQGTRLTVV.

The J gene is TRBJ2-1, the V gene TRBV6-5, with TRBD2 matching 10 bases. V lost 1 base and J lost 7; bases outside the gene matches: 7. The CDR3 totals 16 residues. Germline-derived CDR1 and CDR2 are MNHEY and SVGAGI. The CDR3 is CASSYFRTSGANEQFF. The CDR3 coding sequence is TGTGCCAGCAGTTACTTCCGGACTAGCGGCGCTAATGAGCAGTTCTTC.

The V and J genes are TRBV15 and TRBJ2-7; 7 nucleotides align to TRBD2. The V gene end was trimmed by 1 base and the J gene end by 2 bases; junction bases not matched to a gene: 5. Germline V lookup: CDR1 LNHNV, CDR2 YYDKDF (reference sequence). The CDR3 totals 15 residues. CDR3 in DNA: TGTGCCACCAGCAGAGGAGCGGGGACGCCCTACGAGCAGTACTTC. It encodes CATSRGAGTPYEQYF.

This rearrangement joins TRBV4-3 to TRBJ2-7; 12 nucleotides align to TRBD1. V was pared by 3 bases and J by 7 bases, with 7 bases of the junction left unmatched. The CDR3 spans 15 residues. Germline V gene data show CDR1 as LGHNA and CDR2 as YSLEER. CDR3 bases: TGCGCCAGCAGCCAGACCGGGACAGGGGGCAGTGAGCAGTACTTC. Amino acids: CASSQTGTGGSEQYF.

This chain uses TRBV7-2 with TRBJ2-5, with TRBD2 matching 10 bases. The germline V gene encodes CDR1 SGHTA and CDR2 FQGNSA. The V segment lost 5 bases and the J segment 5 bases; nucleotides outside the gene matches: 11. The CDR3 spans 16 residues. CDR3: CASSQRGGAGGETQYF. The CDR3 DNA is TGTGCCAGCAGCCAACGCGGGGGAGCGGGAGGGGAGACCCAGTACTTC.

V usage is TRBV19 and J usage is TRBJ2-5; perhaps TRBD1 as D (5 bases). V lost 5 bases and J 6 bases, leaving 13 bases between the germline ends. Germline-derived CDR1 and CDR2 are LNHDA and SQIVND (reference sequence). This CDR3 comprises 13 residues. In DNA, the CDR3 is TGTGCCAGTAGTCCTGTGGACACCAAGACCCAGTACTTC. It is translated as CASSPVDTKTQYF.

A few counts support this clone. The CDR3 region has the DNA TGTGCCAGCAGGAGGACAGGGACTAACTATGGCTACACCTTC. It specifies CASRRTGTNYGYTF. The gene calls are TRBV6-5 and TRBJ1-2; 8 bases line up with TRBD1. With 6 bases clipped from V and 0 bases from J, the junction kept 3 bases outside the gene matches. CDR1 MNHEY and CDR2 SVGAGI come from the germline V gene. There are 14 residues in the CDR3.

This clone was observed a single time. The chain has TRBV9 and TRBJ2-2; tentatively, D is TRBD2 (6 bases). The CDR3 extends over 14 amino acids. The germline V gene encodes CDR1 SGDLS and CDR2 YYNGEE. Trimming shortened V by 0 bases and J by 4 bases, and 7 bases separated the two germline ends. In DNA form, the CDR3 reads TGTGCCAGCAGCGTAGCCGGGGGCACCGGGGAGCTGTTTTTT. As protein: CASSVAGGTGELFF.

The rearrangement links TRBV10-3 to TRBJ2-7; TRBD2 matches at 9 bases. The germline V gene encodes CDR1 ENHRY and CDR2 SYGVKD. Losses at the gene ends were 11 bases for V and 2 bases for J; bases not matched to a gene: 7. This CDR3 contains 13 residues. The CDR3 nucleotides are TGTGCCGGAGGGGGCGGGAGGGCCTACGAGCAGTACTTC. The encoded protein is CAGGGGRAYEQYF.

The rearrangement links TRBV27 to TRBJ2-1, with TRBD1 matching over 7 bases. The CDR3 contains 13 residues. Germline V CDR1 and CDR2: MNHEY, SMNVEV (reference sequence). With V trimmed by 0 bases and J by 12 bases, 5 bases remained unmatched. This chain's CDR3 is CASSLSSGQRQFF. The DNA of the CDR3 is TGTGCCAGCAGTTTATCGTCGGGACAGAGGCAGTTCTTC.

This chain connects TRBV18 to TRBJ2-7; TRBD1 aligns across 7 bases. The germline V gene encodes CDR1 KGHSH and CDR2 LQKENI. The CDR3 covers 13 residues. After removal of 3 bases from V and 2 bases from J, the junction contained 1 base not matched to a gene. The CDR3 here is CASSPGTAYEQYF. For the CDR3, the DNA is TGTGCCAGCTCACCGGGGACAGCCTACGAGCAGTACTTC.

The chain recombines TRBV5-1 with TRBJ2-3; 9 positions agree with TRBD1. Germline V gene lookup returns CDR1 SGHRS and CDR2 YFSETQ. The CDR3 loop spans 17 amino acids. J gave up 4 bases and V 4 bases, and 13 bases lay outside the gene matches. Here the CDR3 DNA reads TGCGCCAGCAGCAAAAGTCCCGGGACAGGGAGGGCAGATACGCAGTATTTT. Its translation is CASSKSPGTGRADTQYF.

The chain is built from TRBV18 and TRBJ2-4; possible D gene TRBD1, 6 bases. V lost 3 bases to trimming and J lost 0 bases, with 9 bases between them. The CDR3 is made up of 15 amino acids. Germline-derived CDR1 and CDR2 are KGHSH and LQKENI. The CDR3 is CASSPGGPAKNIQYF. CDR3 DNA: TGTGCCAGCTCACCTGGGGGCCCAGCCAAAAACATTCAGTACTTC.

The rearrangement links TRBV10-3 to TRBJ2-5, with 7 bases lining up with TRBD1. Trimming cost V 7 bases and J 3 bases; bases outside gene matches: 8. The CDR3 totals 14 residues. Germline V gives CDR1 ENHRY, CDR2 SYGVKD. CDR3 residues: CAINQGVGEETQYF. The CDR3 DNA reads TGTGCCATCAACCAGGGGGTGGGAGAAGAGACCCAGTACTTC.

CDR3 in DNA: TGTGCCAGCAGCCAAGTATCCGCAACTAATGAAAAACTGTTTTTT. Protein sequence: CASSQVSATNEKLFF. The chain couples TRBV4-2 to TRBJ1-4; D not certain. V was trimmed by 1 base and J by 0 bases, leaving 6 bases between them. The germline gives CDR1 LGHNA, CDR2 YNFKEQ. The CDR3 is made up of 15 amino acids.